These 22 T cell receptor beta chains were sequenced from one sample in a study of control samples from healthy donors and cancer patients. Assay: immunoSEQ multiplex PCR; the TCRdb copy retains only in-frame clones and omits some. The profile shows about 130,000 clones, 90% of them singletons. The sample taken for sequencing was blood. These TCRs come from a man aged 18 to 29 in good health.

This clone was observed a few times. The genes are TRBV7-2 and TRBJ1-1, with TRBD1 as a possible D gene (5 bases). Germline CDR1 is SGHTA and CDR2 is FQGNSA. V lost 4 bases to trimming and J lost 1 base, with 10 bases between them. The CDR3 has 14 amino acids. CDR3: CASSSSGTNTEAFF. Here the CDR3 DNA reads TGTGCCAGCAGCTCATCCGGGACGAACACTGAAGCTTTCTTT.

V gene TRBV19 combines with J gene TRBJ1-2; 7 positions agree with TRBD1. The germline V gene encodes CDR1 LNHDA and CDR2 SQIVND (reference sequence). J was trimmed by 6 bases and V by 4 bases; bases with no gene match: 11. CDR3 size: 15 residues. CDR3 in amino acids: CASSTGGPPGDGYTF. The CDR3, as DNA: TGTGCCAGTAGTACAGGGGGGCCACCAGGCGATGGCTACACCTTC.

The chain employs TRBV9 and TRBJ2-7; a weak D match, TRBD2 (5 bases). Trimming shortened V by 0 bases and J by 3 bases, and 13 bases separated the two germline ends. Germline CDR1 reads SGDLS; CDR2 reads YYNGEE. The CDR3 runs 15 residues. The CDR3 loop is CASSVGGSGGYEQYF. The CDR3 nucleotides read TGTGCCAGCAGCGTAGGAGGGTCAGGAGGCTACGAGCAGTACTTC.

In nucleotides, the CDR3 is TGTGCCAGCAGCCGCTCACAGGGGGCAGGTGAAAAACTGTTTTTT. Translated: CASSRSQGAGEKLFF. The V call is TRBV3-1 (or the pseudogene TRBV3-2), the J call TRBJ1-4, with 9 bases aligning to TRBD1. In germline, CDR1 is LGHDT, CDR2 YNNKEL (reference sequence). The CDR3 runs 15 residues. The J segment lost 7 bases and the V segment lost 4 bases, leaving 7 bases of the junction unmatched.

The chain couples TRBV11-2 to TRBJ2-7, with 8 bases that match TRBD1. Germline V lookup: CDR1 SGHAT, CDR2 FQNNGV. This CDR3 has 13 residues. V was pared by 5 bases and J by 3 bases, with 3 bases of the junction left unmatched. The CDR3 loop reads CASSPGQGYEQYF. CDR3 coding DNA: TGTGCCAGCAGCCCAGGACAGGGCTACGAGCAGTACTTC.

This clone was found a few times. The chain carries TRBV11-2 and TRBJ2-3; 7 nucleotides line up with TRBD2. This CDR3 spans 15 amino acids. V was clipped by 5 bases and J by 10 bases; unmatched bases: 15. The germline V gene has CDR1 SGHAT and CDR2 FQNNGV. The CDR3 nucleotides are TGTGCCAGCAGCCGGGGAGGGACCAGACGCCTCTCGCAGTATTTT. Amino acid sequence: CASSRGGTRRLSQYF.

This chain links TRBV30 with TRBJ1-2; maybe TRBD1 (6 bases). Trimming took off 4 bases at V and 4 bases at J, with 10 bases between the two ends. Germline V gives CDR1 GTSNPN, CDR2 SVGIG (reference sequence). The CDR3 is 12 residues long. The DNA of the CDR3 is TGTGCCTGGAACAGGGCGGCCTATGGCTACACCTTC. Translated: CAWNRAAYGYTF.

This clone was observed a single time. The chain is built from TRBV29-1 and TRBJ1-5; D is unresolved. The length of the CDR3 is 12 residues. V lost 5 bases and J 9 bases, leaving 14 bases between the germline ends. Germline CDR1 and CDR2: SQVTM and ANQGSEA. The CDR3 DNA sequence: TGCAGCGTTCGAGCCGGAGAGGGGCCCCAGCATTTT. This translates into CSVRAGEGPQHF.

The chain is built from TRBV7-9 and TRBJ2-3; D gene unclear. Looked up from germline, CDR1 is SEHNR and CDR2 is FQNEAQ (reference sequence). V was shortened by 2 bases and J by 4 bases, with 10 bases between the two germline ends. This CDR3 has 14 amino acids. CDR3 amino acids: CASSLSGRADTQYF. In DNA form, the CDR3 reads TGTGCCAGCAGCTTATCGGGCCGCGCAGATACGCAGTATTTT.

The rearrangement links TRBV14 to TRBJ1-1; D remains unclear. The CDR3 has 14 residues. Germline-derived CDR1 and CDR2 are SGHDN and FVKESK. V lost 1 base, J lost 3 bases, and 9 bases lay in between. This CDR3 is CASSQVLGYTEAFF. The CDR3 region has the DNA TGTGCCAGCAGCCAAGTACTGGGTTACACTGAAGCTTTCTTT.

The V gene is TRBV5-1, the J gene TRBJ2-7, with a weak D call TRBD2 (6 bases). Germline-derived CDR1 and CDR2 are SGHRS and YFSETQ. V was shortened by 4 bases and J by 3 bases, with 23 bases between the two germline ends. The CDR3 totals 17 residues. This chain's CDR3 is CASSGGTSIPRDYEQYF. In DNA, the CDR3 is TGCGCCAGCAGCGGCGGGACCTCCATACCTAGGGACTACGAGCAGTACTTC.

The chain joins TRBV6-4 to TRBJ2-3; 10 bases match TRBD2. Losses at the gene ends were 4 bases for V and 2 bases for J; bases not matched to a gene: 6. CDR3 length equals 16 residues. Germline assignment: CDR1 MRHNA and CDR2 SNTAGT. The chain's CDR3 is CASSASSGGLTDTQYF. In DNA form, the CDR3 reads TGTGCCAGCAGTGCTTCTAGCGGGGGTCTCACAGATACGCAGTATTTT.

The chain uses TRBV11-3 and TRBJ1-2; D gene ambiguous. CDR3 length: 15 residues. Trimming shortened V by 3 bases and J by 1 base, and 12 bases separated the two germline ends. The germline gives CDR1 SGHNT, CDR2 YENEEA. The CDR3 spells CASSFTGIVNYGYTF. As DNA, the CDR3 is TGTGCCAGCAGCTTCACCGGCATTGTTAACTATGGCTACACCTTC.

CDR3 in amino acids: CASSLGGQGRLEAFF. CDR3 coding DNA: TGTGCCAGCAGTTTGGGAGGACAGGGGCGCCTTGAAGCTTTCTTT. The genes are TRBV28 and TRBJ1-1; 9 bases align to TRBD1. The germline gives CDR1 MDHEN, CDR2 SYDVKM. The CDR3 spans 15 residues. V dropped 3 bases and J dropped 7; count of bases not matched to a gene: 9. The full variable domain, its missing parts supplied by reference TRBV28 and TRBJ1-1, is DVKVTQSSRYLVKRTGEKVFLECVQDMDHENMFWYRQDPGLGLRLIYFSYDVKMKEKGDIPEGYSVSREKKERFSLILESASTNQTSMYLCASSLGGQGRLEAFFGQGTRLTVV.

The V call is TRBV7-8, the J call TRBJ2-7; D gene uncertain. Looked up from germline, CDR1 is SGHVS and CDR2 is FQNEAQ. The V and J ends lost 1 base and 2 bases respectively, with 6 bases between them. The CDR3 loop spans 13 amino acids. CDR3: CASSLERAYEQYV. The CDR3 region has the DNA TGTGCCAGCAGCTTAGAAAGGGCCTACGAGCAGTACGTC.

This rearrangement joins TRBV6-6 to TRBJ1-5; 7 bases match TRBD1. The V gene's germline CDR1 is MNHNY and CDR2 SVGAGI (reference sequence). Trimming took 4 bases from V and 0 from J; bases not matched to a gene: 6. This CDR3 spans 16 amino acids. The CDR3 DNA reads TGTGCCAGCAGTTGGGACAGCCAATATAGCAATCAGCCCCAGCATTTT. This gives the protein CASSWDSQYSNQPQHF.

The table lists this clone with a few counts. The rearrangement links TRBV3-1 (or the pseudogene TRBV3-2) to TRBJ1-1; D possibly corresponds to TRBD1 (6 bases). Germline V gene lookup returns CDR1 LGHDT and CDR2 YNNKEL (reference sequence). V was pared by 3 bases and J by 1 base, with 9 bases between. The CDR3 covers 14 residues. The CDR3 here is CASSQKTGNTEAFF. CDR3 in DNA: TGTGCCAGCAGCCAGAAGACAGGGAACACTGAAGCTTTCTTT.

V and J are TRBV18 and TRBJ1-1; a possible D gene is TRBD1 (6 bases). V gave up 0 bases and J gave up 5 bases, with 10 bases separating them. The CDR3 contains 14 residues. Germline V lookup: CDR1 KGHSH, CDR2 LQKENI. The CDR3 protein is CASSPPLGGTEAFF. The CDR3 coding sequence is TGTGCCAGCTCACCACCTTTAGGGGGGACTGAAGCTTTCTTT.

The chain joins TRBV7-9 to TRBJ1-4; D not resolved. CDR1 is SEHNR, CDR2 FQNEAQ, per germline (reference sequence). The CDR3 contains 12 residues. The germline V and J ends were trimmed by 5 bases and 6 bases, with 7 bases remaining between them. The CDR3 sequence: CASSARDEKLFF. CDR3 sequence (DNA): TGTGCCAGCAGCGCCCGGGATGAAAAACTGTTTTTT.

The chain combines TRBV5-4 with TRBJ2-1; TRBD1 aligns across 8 bases. CDR1 is SGHNT, CDR2 YYREEE, per germline (reference sequence). CDR3 length: 15 residues. V lost 3 bases and J lost 2; bases outside the gene matches: 4. In DNA, the CDR3 is TGTGCCAGCAGCTCCGGGACAGGACCCTACAATGAGCAGTTCTTC. It encodes CASSSGTGPYNEQFF.

The rearrangement uses TRBV30 and TRBJ2-3; maybe TRBD2 (5 bases). The CDR3 is 13 residues long. Germline V gene sequence: CDR1 GTSNPN, CDR2 SVGIG (reference sequence). V lost 4 bases and J lost 8, with 16 bases in between. CDR3 bases: TGTGCCTGGACTCGCGGGTCCGGGTCTACGCAGTATTTT. Translated: CAWTRGSGSTQYF.

This chain uses TRBV7-2 with TRBJ2-5; D is ambiguous. CDR3 length: 14 residues. V lost 5 bases and J lost 2, with 12 bases in between. Germline V gene data show CDR1 as SGHTA and CDR2 as FQGNSA. The CDR3 coding sequence is TGTGCCAGCAGCATTGGGATGGGGCAAGAGACCCAGTACTTC. Protein sequence: CASSIGMGQETQYF.